The 13 T cell receptor beta chains listed next were all sequenced from one sample in a study of T cell repertoires in cytomegalovirus infection. TCRdb used MiXCR to reprocess the reads, holding one entry per CDR3 protein. This sample has 100,000 to 150,000 distinct CDR3 sequences, with 20% to 30% found just once. Their antigen targets remain unknown. The sample was PBMCs, sequenced either directly or after in vitro stimulation (not recorded which). These receptors came from a human donor in good health (CMV status not recorded). Some clones in this sample may be carry-over from other donors' samples.

This clonotype was seen a handful of times. The chain combines TRBV4-1 with TRBJ1-5, with TRBD1 matching 8 bases. The CDR3 extends over 15 amino acids. CDR1 and CDR2 (germline): MGHRA, YSYEKL. Trimming took 6 bases from V and 2 from J; bases not matched to a gene: 6. CDR3 sequence: CASRSSDRGNQPQHF. As DNA, the CDR3 is TGCGCCAGCAGGTCTTCGGACAGGGGCAATCAGCCCCAGCATTTT.

This clonotype has just a few counts. This chain connects TRBV18 to TRBJ2-7, with 8 bases lining up with TRBD1. This CDR3 contains 14 residues. With 5 bases clipped from V and 4 bases from J, the junction kept 7 bases outside the gene matches. In germline, CDR1 is KGHSH, CDR2 LQKENI. CDR3 sequence: CASSMTQGAYEQYF. CDR3 DNA: TGTGCCAGCTCAATGACTCAGGGGGCGTACGAGCAGTACTTC.

This clonotype appeared many times. This rearrangement joins TRBV5-1 to TRBJ2-5; maybe TRBD1 (5 bases). CDR1 and CDR2 from the germline V gene are SGHRS and YFSETQ. V gave up 3 bases and J gave up 2 bases, with 17 bases separating them. The CDR3 spans 16 residues. CDR3 coding DNA: TGCGCCAGCAGCTCCTCCCCCCAGGGAACTCAAGAGACCCAGTACTTC. It specifies CASSSSPQGTQETQYF.

The chain links TRBV12-3 or TRBV12-4 to TRBJ2-7; 8 bases match TRBD2. The CDR3 runs to 16 residues. V shed 6 bases, J shed 0 bases, and the junction held 10 bases outside the gene matches. Written as DNA, the CDR3 is TGTGCCAGCAGCCCCGGTCAAAGCGGGAGCTCCTACGAGCAGTACTTC. Its protein product is CASSPGQSGSSYEQYF.

The chain uses TRBV7-6 and TRBJ2-3, with D perhaps TRBD1 (5 bases). The CDR3 extends over 15 amino acids. Trimming took 0 bases from V and 4 from J, leaving 11 bases between them. Germline V gene data show CDR1 as SGHVS and CDR2 as FNYEAQ. This chain's CDR3 is CASSLAGVSSDTQYF. CDR3 nucleotide sequence: TGTGCCAGCAGCTTAGCAGGGGTCAGTTCAGATACGCAGTATTTT.

The chain links TRBV7-6 to TRBJ2-3; D gene uncertain. This CDR3 region has 15 residues. V gave up 1 base and J gave up 4 bases, with 12 bases separating them. Germline V lookup: CDR1 SGHVS, CDR2 FNYEAQ. The CDR3 nucleotides read TGTGCCAGCAGCTTAGGCTCGAGTGCGGCAGATACGCAGTATTTT. Translation: CASSLGSSAADTQYF.

Only a few counts were recorded for this clonotype. V usage is TRBV5-4 and J usage is TRBJ2-1; D possibly matches TRBD1 or TRBD2 (5 bases each). V shed 0 bases and J shed 3 bases, with 10 bases lying between them. The CDR3 has 15 residues. In germline, CDR1 is SGHNT, CDR2 YYREEE (reference sequence). The CDR3 spells CASSLGDQNYNEQFF. The DNA for the CDR3 is TGTGCCAGCAGCTTGGGGGACCAGAACTACAATGAGCAGTTCTTC.

The genes are TRBV7-8 and TRBJ1-4; TRBD1 matches 7 bases. J lost 8 bases, V lost 0 bases, and 9 bases had no gene match. This CDR3 has 16 amino acids. Germline V gene data show CDR1 as SGHVS and CDR2 as FQNEAQ. In DNA, the CDR3 is TGTGCCAGCAGCTTAGCGCCAGGGGGGGGACGGGAAAAACTGTTTTTT. This encodes CASSLAPGGGREKLFF.

The table lists this clonotype with many counts. This chain joins TRBV7-2 and TRBJ2-7, with D perhaps matching TRBD2 (5 bases). V was pared by 1 base and J by 3 bases, with 10 bases between. CDR1 is SGHTA and CDR2 is FQGNSA in the germline V gene. The CDR3 extends over 14 amino acids. The CDR3 DNA reads TGTGCCAGCAGCTTAGGACTACCGAGCTACGAGCAGTACGTC. This translates into CASSLGLPSYEQYV.

This clonotype turned up a few times. The V call is TRBV7-2, the J call TRBJ1-3; unclear D gene. The V gene lost 2 bases and the J gene lost 6 bases, with 5 bases spanning the gap. This CDR3 is built from 12 residues. In germline, CDR1 is SGHTA, CDR2 FQGNSA. This CDR3 is CASSLFQNTIYF. The CDR3, as DNA: TGTGCCAGCAGCTTATTCCAAAACACCATATATTTT.

The chain combines TRBV6-2 or TRBV6-3 with TRBJ2-7; weak D call: TRBD1 (6 bases). Trimming took 6 bases from V and 7 from J, leaving 19 bases between them. This CDR3 comprises 14 residues. From germline, CDR1 is MNHEY and CDR2 SVGEGT. CDR3 sequence (DNA): TGTGCCAGCAGGCAGGGGACATCCTCGCTGGAGCAGTACGTC. Protein product: CASRQGTSSLEQYV.

This clonotype was seen ten or more times. The chain uses TRBV7-2 and TRBJ2-1; 8 bases are a match to TRBD2. Germline V CDR1 and CDR2: SGHTA, FQGNSA. The CDR3 runs to 15 residues. Trimming at V came to 4 bases and at J to 6 bases, leaving 8 bases not matched to a gene. The CDR3 bases are TGTGCCAGCAGCTCCGTGGGTCTAGCGGGCAATGAGCAGTTCTTC. Translation gives CASSSVGLAGNEQFF.

This clonotype was seen a few times. V usage is TRBV7-2 and J usage is TRBJ2-3; no definite D call. V lost 1 base and J 8 bases, leaving 7 bases between the germline ends. The CDR3 runs to 12 residues. The V gene's germline CDR1 is SGHTA and CDR2 FQGNSA. The CDR3: CASSLGIGTQYF. Written as DNA, the CDR3 is TGTGCCAGCAGCTTAGGTATTGGTACGCAGTATTTT.